One and the same sample provided the 21 T cell receptor beta chains below, sequenced in a study of blood T cell repertoires in COVID-19. Sequencing used immunoSEQ multiplex PCR; TCRdb keeps in-frame clones, though not all of them. The data show 150,000 to 200,000 clones, around 93% seen once. The sample taken for sequencing was peripheral blood. The receptors here all came from a woman aged 50 to 60 with acute or convalescent COVID-19.

V is TRBV10-2 and J is TRBJ1-5; a possible D gene is TRBD1 (5 bases). The V end was cut by 2 bases, the J end by 4 bases, with 15 bases between. The CDR3 sequence is 16 residues long. Germline CDR1 reads WSHSY; CDR2 reads SAAADI. CDR3 region: CASSEGVGRKNQPQHF. Written as DNA, the CDR3 is TGCGCCAGCAGTGAGGGAGTGGGGCGCAAGAATCAGCCCCAGCATTTT.

The chain links TRBV19 to TRBJ1-5; 11 bases fit TRBD1. CDR1 LNHDA and CDR2 SQIVND come from the germline V gene (reference sequence). The ends lost 5 bases at V and 6 bases at J; junction bases unmatched: 6. The CDR3 runs 15 residues. As DNA, the CDR3 is TGTGCCAGTAGTTTTGGACAGGGGGCTAGTCAGCCCCAGCATTTT. Its protein product is CASSFGQGASQPQHF. The variable domain in full, completed from reference TRBV19 and TRBJ1-5, reads DGGITQSPKYLFRKEGQNVTLSCEQNLNHDAMYWYRQDPGQGLRLIYYSQIVNDFQKGDIAEGYSVSREKKESFPLTVTSAQKNPTAFYLCASSFGQGASQPQHFGDGTRLSIL.

This clone appeared once. The chain combines TRBV7-9 with TRBJ2-1; 8 bases line up with TRBD2. V shed 7 bases and J 4 bases; nucleotides not matched to a gene: 6. This CDR3 has 14 amino acids. The germline V gene encodes CDR1 SEHNR and CDR2 FQNEAQ (reference sequence). The CDR3 reads CASTASGSYNEQFF. In DNA form, the CDR3 reads TGTGCCAGCACCGCTAGCGGGTCGTACAATGAGCAGTTCTTC. Full variable domain (outside the CDR3, taken from reference TRBV7-9 and TRBJ2-1): DTGVSQNPRHKITKRGQNVTFRCDPISEHNRLYWYRQTLGQGPEFLTYFQNEAQLEKSRLLSDRFSAERPKGSFSTLEIQRTEQGDSAMYLCASTASGSYNEQFFGPGTRLTVL.

V gene TRBV3-1 (or the pseudogene TRBV3-2) combines with J gene TRBJ2-1; D gene ambiguous. Germline lookup yields CDR1 LGHDT and CDR2 YNNKEL (reference sequence). V lost 6 bases to trimming and J lost 7 bases, with 16 bases between them. This CDR3 spans 14 amino acids. CDR3 in DNA: TGTGCCAGCAGGCAGACATCCCAGGCGAATGAGCAGTTCTTC. Amino acid sequence: CASRQTSQANEQFF.

The chain carries TRBV5-1 and TRBJ2-4, with D possibly matching TRBD2 (5 bases). Trimming removed 0 bases from V and 2 bases from J, with 12 bases in between. Germline V CDR1 and CDR2: SGHRS, YFSETQ. The CDR3 has 16 amino acids. The CDR3 is CASSLAGRTTKNIQYF. The DNA of the CDR3 is TGCGCCAGCAGCTTGGCGGGGAGAACTACCAAAAACATTCAGTACTTC.

This chain uses TRBV5-5 with TRBJ1-2, with D hard to call. Germline lookup yields CDR1 SGHKS and CDR2 YYEKEE (reference sequence). The V gene lost 4 bases and the J gene lost 7 bases, with 17 bases spanning the gap. The length of the CDR3 is 14 residues. DNA of the CDR3: TGTGCCAGCAGCACGCCCGCGGCTTTAGGTGGCTACACCTTC. Translated: CASSTPAALGGYTF.

For the CDR3, the DNA is TGTGCCAGCAGTTTGCGGAGTGGGTATGAGCAGTTCTTC. Encoded protein: CASSLRSGYEQFF. The chain links TRBV28 to TRBJ2-1; D unresolved. The CDR3 is 13 residues long. V shed 3 bases and J shed 8 bases, with 11 bases lying between them. Germline lookup yields CDR1 MDHEN and CDR2 SYDVKM.

This clone has just a few counts. The V call is TRBV12-3 or TRBV12-4, the J call TRBJ2-5; the D is unclear. This CDR3 is 13 amino acids long. Trimming cost V 4 bases and J 7 bases, with 13 bases left between them. CDR3 protein: CASSSRLPGTQYF. CDR3 nucleotide sequence: TGTGCCAGCAGTTCGAGACTCCCGGGGACCCAGTACTTC.

This clone was found a few times. V usage is TRBV28 and J usage is TRBJ1-6, with a possible D match to TRBD1 (5 bases). Germline assignment: CDR1 MDHEN and CDR2 SYDVKM. V was cut by 6 bases and J by 5 bases, with 17 bases left in between. The length of the CDR3 is 16 residues. The CDR3 is CASRSRTGVNNSPLHF. The CDR3 coding sequence is TGTGCCAGCAGGTCCCGGACGGGGGTAAATAATTCACCCCTCCACTTT.

This rearrangement joins TRBV5-1 to TRBJ2-5; TRBD2 matches at 8 bases. The CDR3 extends over 14 amino acids. V trimming: 5 bases; J trimming: 1 base; junction bases outside the gene matches: 4. CDR1 SGHRS and CDR2 YFSETQ come from the germline V gene. CDR3 DNA sequence: TGCGCCAGCAGTCCGGGGGGGACCCAAGAGACCCAGTACTTC. This gives the protein CASSPGGTQETQYF.

This chain connects TRBV11-3 to TRBJ2-5, with 9 positions matching TRBD1. J lost 4 bases, V lost 5 bases, and 5 bases had no gene match. Germline lookup yields CDR1 SGHNT and CDR2 YENEEA. The CDR3 consists of 14 residues. In DNA, the CDR3 is TGTGCCAGCAGCCAGGGACAGGGAGGAGAGACCCAGTACTTC. It encodes CASSQGQGGETQYF.

This sequence joins TRBV29-1 and TRBJ2-3, with 7 bases that match TRBD1. CDR1 and CDR2 from the germline V gene are SQVTM and ANQGSEA. The length of the CDR3 is 16 residues. The ends lost 4 bases at V and 1 base at J; junction bases unmatched: 11. CDR3 sequence reads: CSVGWDRYAGTDTQYF. CDR3 in DNA: TGCAGCGTTGGTTGGGACAGATACGCGGGCACAGATACGCAGTATTTT.

This clone was picked up a small number of times. V is TRBV6-6 and J is TRBJ2-7; the D gene is possibly TRBD1 (6 bases). The CDR3 runs to 12 residues. V was trimmed by 5 bases and J by 3 bases, leaving 8 bases between them. CDR1 and CDR2 from the germline V gene are MNHNY and SVGAGI (reference sequence). Here the CDR3 reads CASSATGYEQYF. As DNA, the CDR3 is TGTGCCAGCAGTGCGACAGGCTACGAGCAGTACTTC.

This chain links TRBV30 with TRBJ1-5; D is unresolved. V shed 3 bases and J shed 7 bases, with 13 bases lying between them. CDR3 length: 13 amino acids. CDR1 and CDR2 from the germline V gene are GTSNPN and SVGIG (reference sequence). As DNA, the CDR3 is TGTGCCTGGAGACAGTCAGAGGGCCAGCCCCAGCATTTT. Amino acids: CAWRQSEGQPQHF.

The J gene is TRBJ1-4, the V gene TRBV29-1; weak D call: TRBD1 (6 bases). Germline V gene lookup returns CDR1 SQVTM and CDR2 ANQGSEA. CDR3 length: 14 amino acids. V was trimmed by 4 bases and J by 0 bases, leaving 9 bases between them. The CDR3 nucleotides read TGCAGCGTTGCCCGACAGGCAACTAATGAAAAACTGTTTTTT. Residues: CSVARQATNEKLFF.

The chain couples TRBV3-1 (or the pseudogene TRBV3-2) to TRBJ2-1; no firm D call. Germline loops: CDR1 LGHDT, CDR2 YNNKEL (reference sequence). CDR3 length: 13 residues. The ends were cut back, 1 base at V and 6 bases at J, with 7 bases in the middle. The CDR3 sequence: CASSQGASNEQFF. CDR3 sequence (DNA): TGTGCCAGCAGCCAAGGCGCTAGCAATGAGCAGTTCTTC.

The V and J genes are TRBV7-9 and TRBJ2-2, with D possibly being TRBD1 (6 bases). This CDR3 region has 16 residues. Germline V lookup: CDR1 SEHNR, CDR2 FQNEAQ (reference sequence). Trimming cost V 2 bases and J 5 bases, with 15 bases left between them. CDR3 bases: TGTGCCAGCAGCTTACATGGGACAAGGGGAACCGGGGAGCTGTTTTTT. As protein: CASSLHGTRGTGELFF.

The V and J genes are TRBV6-7 and TRBJ1-1, with D possibly TRBD1 on 6 matching bases. TRBV6-7 qualifies as an ORF whose function is uncertain. The V and J ends lost 2 bases and 9 bases respectively, with 10 bases between them. This CDR3 spans 12 amino acids. The CDR3 loop reads CASSYVQGKAFF. CDR3 nucleotides: TGTGCCAGCAGTTACGTCCAGGGGAAAGCTTTCTTT.

The V gene is TRBV2, the J gene TRBJ2-7; tentative D call: TRBD2 (6 bases). This CDR3 contains 13 residues. Germline V CDR1 and CDR2: SNHLY, FYNNEI. V was pared by 2 bases and J by 6 bases, with 11 bases between. CDR3 DNA sequence: TGTGCCAGCAGTGAAAGGCCCGGGGGCGAGCAGTACTTC. Its protein product is CASSERPGGEQYF.

The chain recombines TRBV19 with TRBJ1-5, with 9 bases fitting TRBD1. The CDR3 totals 17 residues. CDR1 is LNHDA, CDR2 SQIVND, per germline (reference sequence). After removal of 11 bases from V and 1 base from J, the junction contained 15 bases not matched to a gene. The CDR3 DNA reads TGTGCCGGACCGGGACAGGGAGAAGTTTTGAGCAATCAGCCCCAGCATTTT. Amino acids: CAGPGQGEVLSNQPQHF.

This rearrangement joins TRBV20-1 to TRBJ1-5; possibly TRBD1 for D (5 bases). V gave up 3 bases and J gave up 3 bases, with 12 bases separating them. The germline gives CDR1 DFQATT, CDR2 SNEGSKA (reference sequence). The CDR3 has 14 amino acids. Here the CDR3 DNA reads TGCAGTGCTAGTCGAGGCAGGGTCAATCAGCCCCAGCATTTT. Its protein product is CSASRGRVNQPQHF.